Each of the 25 T cell receptor beta chains below was sequenced from the same sample in a study of CXCR3-negative and CXCR3-positive naive CD8 T cells. Study observations and caveats: The study found more hydrophobic TRB CDR3s in CXCR3-positive naive cells than in CXCR3-negative naive cells.

These TCRs' antigens remain unknown. UMI-labeled 5' RACE TRB cDNA libraries were prepared from the cells. From its re-call of the 5' RACE reads, TCRdb lists each CDR3 protein once, without DNA. The table lists around 63,000 distinct CDR3 sequences. Sequences were obtained from naive CXCR3+ CD8+ T cells from blood. Described subset: CD45RO-CCR7+CD27+CD95- naive CD8+ T cells expressing CXCR3 (TNR3+). The receptors originated from a human donor in good health. Some clones in this sample may be carry-over from other donors' samples.

The gene calls are TRBV7-2 and TRBJ2-7. This CDR3 spans 13 amino acids. Germline loops: CDR1 SGHTA, CDR2 FQGNSA. The CDR3 reads CASSPSAGIEQYF.

V is TRBV21-1 and J is TRBJ1-1; lacking DNA, the TRBD1 call made by TCRdb goes unchecked. TRBV21-1 is tagged as a pseudogene. The CDR3 extends over 16 amino acids. CDR3 sequence reads: CASSSPPGRGSTEAFF.

The J gene is TRBJ1-1, the V gene TRBV7-9. The CDR3 contains 15 residues. In germline, CDR1 is SEHNR, CDR2 FQNEAQ (reference sequence). CDR3 sequence reads: CASSLGYGENTEAFF.

This rearrangement joins TRBV7-4 to TRBJ2-7; the D call from TCRdb, TRBD1, cannot be confirmed without DNA. This CDR3 has 15 amino acids. CDR1 is SGHVT and CDR2 is SQSDAQ in the germline V gene. The CDR3 spells CASSSNRDRGNEQYF.

The gene calls are TRBV20-1 and TRBJ1-1. Germline CDR1 and CDR2: DFQATT and SNEGSKA (reference sequence). The CDR3 runs 13 residues. The CDR3 spells CSAPVDWNTEAFF.

This clonotype is called medium-sized based on its frequency. The chain couples TRBV4-1 to TRBJ2-1; TCRdb's D call of TRBD2 is untestable without DNA. The CDR3 runs 15 residues. CDR1 and CDR2 from the germline V gene are MGHRA and YSYEKL. The CDR3: CASSHSSGAYNEQFF.

The chain links TRBV7-9 to TRBJ2-1; there is no DNA to check the TCRdb D call of TRBD2. The CDR3 has 13 residues. Germline lookup yields CDR1 SEHNR and CDR2 FQNEAQ (reference sequence). The CDR3 reads CASSSSTRNEQFF.

V is TRBV28 and J is TRBJ1-1; the TRBD1 assignment by TCRdb is unverifiable without DNA. The CDR3 runs 15 residues. Germline V gives CDR1 MDHEN, CDR2 SYDVKM. The CDR3 sequence is CASNPLVRGQTEAFF.

This clonotype is labeled medium-sized based on frequency. The V and J genes are TRBV6-2 or TRBV6-3 and TRBJ2-5; TCRdb gives TRBD1 as the D gene, but with no DNA this cannot be confirmed. Germline CDR1 and CDR2: MNHEY and SVGEGT. This CDR3 spans 18 amino acids. This CDR3 is CASSYDSTGTEIQETQYF.

The chain couples TRBV7-6 to TRBJ1-1; TCRdb's D gene call, TRBD1, goes unchecked for lack of DNA. Germline CDR1 SGHVS, CDR2 FNYEAQ. The CDR3 has 15 residues. The CDR3 here is CASSLGGQMATEAFF. The full variable domain, rest sourced from reference TRBV7-6 and TRBJ1-1, is GAGVSQSPRYKVTKRGQDVALRCDPISGHVSLYWYRQALGQGPEFLTYFNYEAQQDKSGLPNDRFSAERPEGSISTLTIQRTEQRDSAMYRCASSLGGQMATEAFFGQGTRLTVV.

The chain combines TRBV29-1 with TRBJ2-3; without DNA, the TCRdb call of TRBD1 cannot be checked. The CDR3 covers 13 residues. Germline loops: CDR1 SQVTM, CDR2 ANQGSEA. CDR3 residues: CSAWTASTDTQYF.

This rearrangement joins TRBV5-1 to TRBJ2-3; TCRdb selects TRBD2, and the lack of DNA leaves this call unchecked. The germline V gene has CDR1 SGHRS and CDR2 YFSETQ. The CDR3 consists of 16 residues. The CDR3 loop is CASSLVRGGSTDTQYF.

V gene TRBV6-4 combines with J gene TRBJ2-3; TCRdb's D call, TRBD1, is unchecked because there is no DNA. Germline V lookup: CDR1 MRHNA, CDR2 SNTAGT. This CDR3 spans 13 amino acids. CDR3 amino acids: CASSGGSTDTQYF.

The genes are TRBV15 and TRBJ2-3; TCRdb's D call of TRBD2 is untestable without DNA. CDR1 is LNHNV and CDR2 is YYDKDF in the germline V gene (reference sequence). The CDR3 extends over 17 amino acids. CDR3 residues: CATSAQEGREFRDTQYF. The complete variable domain, with remaining parts taken from reference TRBV15 and TRBJ2-3, reads DAMVIQNPRYQVTQFGKPVTLSCSQTLNHNVMYWYQQKSSQAPKLLFHYYDKDFNNEADTPDNFQSRRPNTSFCFLDIRSPGLGDTAMYLCATSAQEGREFRDTQYFGPGTRLTVL.

J is TRBJ1-1 and V is TRBV29-1; TCRdb's assignment of TRBD1 cannot be checked, as there is no DNA. Germline lookup yields CDR1 SQVTM and CDR2 ANQGSEA. The CDR3 consists of 18 residues. The CDR3 protein is CSVEDLHGTGEVITEAFF.

J is TRBJ2-1 and V is TRBV12-3 or TRBV12-4; TCRdb calls TRBD1, which cannot be checked without DNA. The CDR3 is 14 residues long. This CDR3 is CASIPDRTYNEQFF.

This rearrangement joins TRBV6-5 to TRBJ2-3; TCRdb's D call, TRBD2, is unchecked because there is no DNA. This CDR3 spans 17 amino acids. Germline assignment: CDR1 MNHEY and CDR2 SVGAGI. The CDR3 is CASSYASGGPSTDTQYF.

The chain carries TRBV20-1 and TRBJ2-3; TCRdb's D call of TRBD2 is untestable without DNA. The germline V gene encodes CDR1 DFQATT and CDR2 SNEGSKA (reference sequence). This CDR3 comprises 14 residues. This CDR3 is CSAEALAGGDTQYF.

The V call is TRBV7-9, the J call TRBJ2-7; TCRdb calls TRBD1, which cannot be checked without DNA. The CDR3 length is 13 residues. The germline V gene has CDR1 SEHNR and CDR2 FQNEAQ (reference sequence). The CDR3 here is CASSFTGHYEQYF. The variable domain in full, completed from reference TRBV7-9 and TRBJ2-7, reads DTGVSQNPRHKITKRGQNVTFRCDPISEHNRLYWYRQTLGQGPEFLTYFQNEAQLEKSRLLSDRFSAERPKGSFSTLEIQRTEQGDSAMYLCASSFTGHYEQYFGPGTRLTVT.

This rearrangement joins TRBV6-5 to TRBJ2-3; TCRdb indicates TRBD1, and absent DNA this call remains unverified. This CDR3 is built from 17 residues. Germline values: CDR1 MNHEY, CDR2 SVGAGI. The CDR3 region is CASSYLSGGDAPDTQYF.

The rearrangement uses TRBV5-1 and TRBJ2-1. Per the germline V gene, CDR1 is SGHRS and CDR2 is YFSETQ. This CDR3 is built from 13 residues. CDR3 sequence: CASRRDSYNEQFF.

The gene calls are TRBV7-9 and TRBJ1-1. The CDR3 is 12 amino acids. Germline assignment: CDR1 SEHNR and CDR2 FQNEAQ (reference sequence). The CDR3 is CASSPFDTEAFF.

The rearrangement links TRBV6-6 to TRBJ2-1; checking the TCRdb D call of TRBD1 is not possible without DNA. Germline-derived CDR1 and CDR2 are MNHNY and SVGAGI (reference sequence). The CDR3 extends over 15 amino acids. The CDR3: CASRSTGGVGTEQFF.

The genes are TRBV29-1 and TRBJ2-2; the TCRdb D gene call, TRBD1, has no DNA to confirm it. This CDR3 has 14 residues. Germline V CDR1 and CDR2: SQVTM, ANQGSEA. The CDR3 here is CSVVGTGAPGELFF.

The gene calls are TRBV27 and TRBJ1-1. The CDR3 consists of 13 residues. CDR1 and CDR2 from the germline V gene are MNHEY and SMNVEV (reference sequence). The CDR3 region is CASSPGEGTEAFF.